Sequencing of this TCR beta chain was carried out in a study of long-term antiretroviral therapy in people with HIV. Overall study: Of all samples, the earliest predate the 2015 immediate-ART recommendation by about a decade. Regarding the study as a whole: Diversity rose after ART but stayed below transplant donor controls.

Germline V gives CDR1 ENHRY, CDR2 SYGVKD. CDR3 length: 16 amino acids. V dropped 4 bases and J dropped 1; count of bases not matched to a gene: 7. As concerns this clone: The antigen is not known.

They ran version v3.0 of the immunoSEQ assay at survey level. The assay was immunoSEQ multiplex PCR, and TCRdb's table has in-frame clones only and misses some. The repertoire holds roughly 18,000 clones, with approximately 84% as singletons. At minimum, one pre-ART and two post-ART PBMC samples were obtained from each donor. The United States was where all participants with HIV were treated. The chain recombines TRBV10-3 with TRBJ1-3; 7 nucleotides align to TRBD1. This sequence was found in a man younger than 35 with HIV. The starting material was unsorted PBMCs, obtained 0.9 years after starting antiretroviral therapy. CDR3: CAISGDSANSGNTIYF. CDR3 in DNA: TGTGCCATCAGTGGGGACAGCGCGAATTCTGGAAACACCATATATTTT.